Below, 11 T cell receptor beta chains from the same sample are listed, as sequenced in a study of blood T cells in healthy people across ages. A second about 6 to 12 cycle PCR used barcoded and J-beta primers. TCRdb passed the 5' RACE reads through MiXCR, listing each CDR3 protein once. The data hold hundreds of thousands of distinct CDR3 sequences, with 58% observed a single time. The sequenced material came from blood. These receptors came from a man aged 25 to 45 in good health.

V and J are TRBV6-6 and TRBJ1-1; 8 bases align to TRBD1. Germline V gene lookup returns CDR1 MNHNY and CDR2 SVGAGI (reference sequence). The CDR3 has 16 amino acids. Germline trimming cut 6 bases from V and 1 base from J; bases unmatched to any gene: 10. CDR3 in amino acids: CASSKPRTGSNTEAFF. The CDR3 nucleotides are TGTGCCAGCAGCAAACCCCGGACAGGGTCGAACACTGAAGCTTTCTTT.

The chain is built from TRBV20-1 and TRBJ2-3, with 9 bases that match TRBD1. V lost 3 bases to trimming and J lost 1 base; unmatched junction nucleotides: 11. The CDR3 has 17 residues. Germline CDR1 is DFQATT and CDR2 is SNEGSKA (reference sequence). CDR3 nucleotide sequence: TGCAGTGCTAGGGGACAGGGAGTGGTACCTGGCACAGATACGCAGTATTTT. Its translation is CSARGQGVVPGTDTQYF.

The chain carries TRBV20-1 and TRBJ2-3, with 8 bases aligning to TRBD2. Per germline, CDR1 DFQATT and CDR2 SNEGSKA (reference sequence). V lost 1 base and J lost 0; bases outside the gene matches: 9. The CDR3 is made up of 17 amino acids. This CDR3 is CSARVPSGLMSTDTQYF. In nucleotides, the CDR3 is TGCAGTGCTAGAGTACCTAGCGGGCTTATGAGCACAGATACGCAGTATTTT.

About this clonotype itself: The junction shows a germline mismatch at one end, possibly a read error. The rearrangement links TRBV10-3 to TRBJ1-2; 10 nucleotides line up with TRBD1. Looked up from germline, CDR1 is ENHRY and CDR2 is SYGVKD. The CDR3 runs to 15 residues. Written as DNA, the CDR3 is TGTGCCATCAGTGACCTATCCGGGACAGGGGATGGCCACACCTTC. Translated: CAISDLSGTGDGHTF.

The V call is TRBV6-6, the J call TRBJ2-5; D is tentatively TRBD1 or TRBD2 (5 bases each). The germline V gene has CDR1 MNHNY and CDR2 SVGAGI (reference sequence). V lost 6 bases and J lost 5, with 13 bases in between. The CDR3 consists of 13 residues. CDR3 region: CASSGARWETQYF. Written as DNA, the CDR3 is TGTGCCAGCAGCGGGGCGCGGTGGGAGACCCAGTACTTC.

The chain uses TRBV6-2 or TRBV6-3 and TRBJ1-4; unclear D gene. CDR3 length equals 13 residues. Germline CDR1 MNHEY, CDR2 SVGEGT. The germline V and J ends were trimmed by 2 bases and 4 bases, with 5 bases remaining between them. CDR3 bases: TGTGCCAGCAGTTACAGCGGTAATGAAAAACTGTTTTTT. It specifies CASSYSGNEKLFF.

The J gene is TRBJ1-5, the V gene TRBV28; no firm D call. The CDR3 totals 14 residues. Germline values: CDR1 MDHEN, CDR2 SYDVKM. The ends were cut back, 2 bases at V and 5 bases at J, with 10 bases in the middle. CDR3 sequence reads: CASSLPGPHQPQHF. CDR3 DNA sequence: TGTGCCAGCAGTTTACCAGGACCTCATCAGCCCCAGCATTTT.

There are many counts of this clonotype. The chain employs TRBV7-2 and TRBJ2-3, with D maybe TRBD2 (5 bases). V shed 1 base and J shed 2 bases, with 10 bases lying between them. The CDR3 spans 15 residues. Germline V CDR1 and CDR2: SGHTA, FQGNSA. CDR3 DNA: TGTGCCAGCAGCTTAGGAGGGCTTCACACAGATACGCAGTATTTT. It translates to CASSLGGLHTDTQYF.

The gene calls are TRBV15 and TRBJ1-2, with D unresolved. CDR1 is LNHNV and CDR2 is YYDKDF in the germline V gene (reference sequence). This CDR3 is built from 14 residues. With 5 bases removed from V and 6 bases from J, the gap between germline ends came to 16 bases. The CDR3 nucleotides read TGTGCCACCAGCGGAAGAGTAGGCTACGATGGCTACACCTTC. Amino acid sequence: CATSGRVGYDGYTF.

Remarks on this clonotype: Relative to the germline gene, one junction end is altered; a read error may explain this. The chain is built from TRBV7-2 and TRBJ1-2; 7 bases agree with TRBD1. CDR1 is SGHTA and CDR2 is FQGNSA in the germline V gene. The CDR3 spans 15 residues. The DNA of the CDR3 is TGTGCCAGCAGCCCTTCCCCAGGGACAGACTATGGCTGCACCTTC. It is translated as CASSPSPGTDYGCTF.

This chain joins TRBV4-1 and TRBJ1-5; TRBD1 is a possible D gene (5 bases). V dropped 3 bases and J dropped 6 bases, with 15 bases sitting between them. The CDR3 is 15 amino acids. Per germline, CDR1 MGHRA and CDR2 YSYEKL. CDR3: CASSQEGRASQPQHF. CDR3 nucleotide sequence: TGCGCCAGCAGCCAGGAGGGCAGGGCGAGTCAGCCCCAGCATTTT.